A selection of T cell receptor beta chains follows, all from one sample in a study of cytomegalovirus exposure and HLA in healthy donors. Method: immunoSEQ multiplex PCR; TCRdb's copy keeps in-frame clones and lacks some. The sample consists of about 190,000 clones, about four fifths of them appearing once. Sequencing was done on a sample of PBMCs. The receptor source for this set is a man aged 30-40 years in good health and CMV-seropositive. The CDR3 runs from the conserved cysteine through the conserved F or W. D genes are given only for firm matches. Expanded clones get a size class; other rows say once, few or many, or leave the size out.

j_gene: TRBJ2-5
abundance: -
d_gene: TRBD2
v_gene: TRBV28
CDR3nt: TGTGCCAGCAGTCTAGCGGGAGGGCCCGGTGAGACCCAGTACTTC
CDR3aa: CASSLAGGPGETQYF

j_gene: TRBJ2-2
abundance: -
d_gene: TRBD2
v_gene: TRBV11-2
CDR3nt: TGTGCCAGCAGCGGTGGATTAGCGGGAGGACCCGGGGAGCTGTTTTTT
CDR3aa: CASSGGLAGGPGELFF

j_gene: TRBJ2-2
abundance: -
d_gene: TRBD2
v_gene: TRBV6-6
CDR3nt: TGTGCCAGCAGAGAATCTCCCGGGGGAGGGACCGGGGAGCTGTTTTTT
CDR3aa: CASRESPGGGTGELFF

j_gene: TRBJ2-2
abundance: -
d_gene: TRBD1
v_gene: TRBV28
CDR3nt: TGTGCCAGCAGTGCCGGGACAGTGAACACCGGGGAGCTGTTTTTT
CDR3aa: CASSAGTVNTGELFF

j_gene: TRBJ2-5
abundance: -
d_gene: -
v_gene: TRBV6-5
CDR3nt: TGTGCCAGCAGTTATGGGACTGCTCGTCTGGAGACCCAGTACTTC
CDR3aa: CASSYGTARLETQYF

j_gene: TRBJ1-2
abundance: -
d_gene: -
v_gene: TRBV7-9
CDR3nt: TGTGCCAGCAGCTTCGTAGGGGGTGGGGGCTATGGCTACACCTTC
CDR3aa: CASSFVGGGGYGYTF

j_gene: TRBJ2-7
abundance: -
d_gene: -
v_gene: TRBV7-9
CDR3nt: TGTGCCAGCAGCTCCGGCGTGGGGGCTAGCAACTACGAGCAGTACTTC
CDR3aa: CASSSGVGASNYEQYF

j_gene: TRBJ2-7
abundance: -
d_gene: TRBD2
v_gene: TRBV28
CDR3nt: TGTGCCAGCACCTGGACTAGCGGCTCGTACGAGCAGTACTTC
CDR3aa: CASTWTSGSYEQYF

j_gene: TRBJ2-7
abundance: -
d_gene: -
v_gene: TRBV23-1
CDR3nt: TGCGCCAGCAGTCACCCCGCGGCGGCCAAATTCTACGAGCAGTACTTC
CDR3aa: CASSHPAAAKFYEQYF

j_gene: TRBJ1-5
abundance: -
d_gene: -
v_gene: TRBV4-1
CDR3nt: TGCGCCAGCAGCACCCACAGGGGCAATCAGCCCCAGCATTTT
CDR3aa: CASSTHRGNQPQHF

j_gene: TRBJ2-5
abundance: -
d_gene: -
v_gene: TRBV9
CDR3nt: TGTGCCAGCAGCGTAGGAACGCTAGCGCAAGAGACCCAGTACTTC
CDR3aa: CASSVGTLAQETQYF

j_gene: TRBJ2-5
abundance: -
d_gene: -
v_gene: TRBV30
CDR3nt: TGTGCCTGGAGTTCCGCCAGAGAGACCCAGTACTTC
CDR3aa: CAWSSARETQYF

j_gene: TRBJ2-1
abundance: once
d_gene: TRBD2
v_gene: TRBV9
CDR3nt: TGTGCCAGCAGCGAGAAGCGGGGGGGCCCGTCCAGGGAGCAGTTCTTC
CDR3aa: CASSEKRGGPSREQFF

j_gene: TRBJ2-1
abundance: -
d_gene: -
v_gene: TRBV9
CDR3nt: TGTGCCAGCAGCGACACAGGGGACTCCTCCTACAATGAGCAGTTCTTC
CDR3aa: CASSDTGDSSYNEQFF

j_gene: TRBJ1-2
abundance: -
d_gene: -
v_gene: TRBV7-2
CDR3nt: TGTGCCAGCAGCTTGAACAGTCCTAACTATGGCTACACCTTC
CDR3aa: CASSLNSPNYGYTF

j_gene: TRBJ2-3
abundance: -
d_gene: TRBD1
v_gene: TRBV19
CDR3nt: TGTGCCAGTAGTGCACGGGGGACAGGTATAGATACGCAGTATTTT
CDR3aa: CASSARGTGIDTQYF

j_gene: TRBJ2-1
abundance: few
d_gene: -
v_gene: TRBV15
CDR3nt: TGTGCCACCAGCAGAGATACCTACAATGAGCAGTTCTTC
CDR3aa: CATSRDTYNEQFF

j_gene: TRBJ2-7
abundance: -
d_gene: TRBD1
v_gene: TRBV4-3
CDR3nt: TGCGCCAGCAGCCGGGAAGGGGGCGGCAGCTCCTACGAGCAGTACTTC
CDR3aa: CASSREGGGSSYEQYF

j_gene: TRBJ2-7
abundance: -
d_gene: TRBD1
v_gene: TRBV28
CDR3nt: TGTGCCAGCAGCCAACAGGGGGCGAATTACGAGCAGTACTTC
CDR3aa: CASSQQGANYEQYF

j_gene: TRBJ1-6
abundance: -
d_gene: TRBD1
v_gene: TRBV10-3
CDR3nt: TGTGCCATCAGTGGGCCCGGGACAGAGAGCTCCTATAATTCACCCCTCCACTTT
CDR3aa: CAISGPGTESSYNSPLHF

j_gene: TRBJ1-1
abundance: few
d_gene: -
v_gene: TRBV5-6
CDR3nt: TGTGCCAGCAGCCCAGCCGGACAGTTTAACACTGAAGCTTTCTTT
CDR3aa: CASSPAGQFNTEAFF

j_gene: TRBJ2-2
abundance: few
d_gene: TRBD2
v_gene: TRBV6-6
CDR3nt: TGTGCCAGCAGTCTAGCACGGGGGGCGAACACCGGGGAGCTGTTTTTT
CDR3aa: CASSLARGANTGELFF

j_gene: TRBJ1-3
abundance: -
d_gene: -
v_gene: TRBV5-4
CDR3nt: TGTGCCAGCAGCGATCTACAGGGTGGGAGATCCGGAAACACCATATATTTT
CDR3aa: CASSDLQGGRSGNTIYF

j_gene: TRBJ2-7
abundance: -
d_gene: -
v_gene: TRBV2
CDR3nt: TGTGCCAGCAATGGAATTGCGACTTCCTACGAGCAGTACTTC
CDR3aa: CASNGIATSYEQYF

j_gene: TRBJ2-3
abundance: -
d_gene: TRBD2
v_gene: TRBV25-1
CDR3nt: TGTGCCAGCGGCCCGACTAGCGGGAGTGATACGCAGTATTTT
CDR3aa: CASGPTSGSDTQYF

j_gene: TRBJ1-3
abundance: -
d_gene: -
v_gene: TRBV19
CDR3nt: TGTGCCAGTAGTATAGGGCGACAGCCCTACTCTGGAAACACCATATATTTT
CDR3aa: CASSIGRQPYSGNTIYF

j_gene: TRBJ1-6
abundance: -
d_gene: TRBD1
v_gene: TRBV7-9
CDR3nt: TGTTCCAGCAGCATAGGGGACAGGGGGAATTCACCCCTCCACTTT
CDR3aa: CSSSIGDRGNSPLHF

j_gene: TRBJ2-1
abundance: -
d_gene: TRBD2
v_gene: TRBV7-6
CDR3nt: TGTGCCAGCAGCCTGGGACTAGCGGGAGGCTACAATGAGCAGTTCTTC
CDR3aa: CASSLGLAGGYNEQFF

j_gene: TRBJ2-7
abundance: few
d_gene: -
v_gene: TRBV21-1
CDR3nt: TGTGCCAGCAGAAAAGGGCAGGGCTCCTGGTACGAGCAGTACTTC
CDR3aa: CASRKGQGSWYEQYF

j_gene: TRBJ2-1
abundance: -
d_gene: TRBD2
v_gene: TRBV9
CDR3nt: TGTGCCAGCAGCGTAGAGATTGGGGGACGCGGGGGCTCCTACAATGAGCAGTTCTTC
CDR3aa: CASSVEIGGRGGSYNEQFF